These 30 T cell receptor beta chains share one sample of origin, sequenced in a study of T cell repertoires in cytomegalovirus infection. No antigens are known for them. Via MiXCR, TCRdb re-called the reads, giving one row per CDR3 protein. The sample has some 940,000 distinct CDR3 sequences; 30% to 40% are singletons. The material sequenced was cultured CD8+ T cells from PBMCs, taken from culture after CMV antigen stimulation. Source of these receptors: a human donor in good health (CMV status not recorded). Some clones in this sample may be carry-over from other donors' samples.

This sequence joins TRBV27 and TRBJ2-1; perhaps D is TRBD1 or TRBD2 (5 bases each). The V end lost 2 bases, the J end lost 10 bases, and 15 bases lay between the germline ends. The CDR3 sequence is 14 residues long. Germline V gene lookup returns CDR1 MNHEY and CDR2 SMNVEV (reference sequence). CDR3 coding DNA: TGTGCCAGCAGTTTAGGGGGACCGCCTTTGGAGCAGTTCTTC. It is translated as CASSLGGPPLEQFF.

This chain joins TRBV27 and TRBJ2-7; TRBD1 or TRBD2 may be the D gene (5 bases each). The V gene's germline CDR1 is MNHEY and CDR2 SMNVEV (reference sequence). This CDR3 has 13 amino acids. Trimming stripped 4 bases from V and 6 bases from J, with 13 bases between. Written as DNA, the CDR3 is TGTGCCAGCAGTTCCCTCGGGGCGGTCGAGCAGTACTTC. Residues: CASSSLGAVEQYF.

The chain is built from TRBV7-9 and TRBJ2-1, with 9 positions matching TRBD1. This CDR3 region has 16 residues. V was clipped by 5 bases and J by 0 bases; unmatched bases: 5. Per germline, CDR1 SEHNR and CDR2 FQNEAQ (reference sequence). The CDR3 sequence: CASSAPGQGSYNEQFF. The CDR3 DNA reads as TGTGCCAGCAGCGCACCGGGACAGGGCTCCTACAATGAGCAGTTCTTC.

In this sample, this clonotype turned up a few times. The rearrangement links TRBV27 to TRBJ2-3, with a tentative D call TRBD2 (5 bases). V was trimmed by 11 bases and J by 5 bases, leaving 8 bases between them. The V gene's germline CDR1 is MNHEY and CDR2 SMNVEV (reference sequence). The CDR3 sequence is 10 residues long. In DNA, the CDR3 is TGTGCCGCGGGTATAGATACGCAGTATTTT. This sequence encodes CAAGIDTQYF.

J is TRBJ1-1 and V is TRBV27; D is perhaps TRBD1 (6 bases). The CDR3 totals 14 residues. V lost 5 bases and J 3 bases, leaving 13 bases between the germline ends. Per germline, CDR1 MNHEY and CDR2 SMNVEV (reference sequence). In nucleotides, the CDR3 is TGTGCCAGCAGTATGTACAGGGACCACACTGAAGCTTTCTTT. This codes for CASSMYRDHTEAFF.

This clonotype occurred many times. The V call is TRBV7-8, the J call TRBJ2-5; 10 bases match TRBD2. Germline-derived CDR1 and CDR2 are SGHVS and FQNEAQ. There are 17 residues in the CDR3. V dropped 2 bases and J dropped 2; count of bases not matched to a gene: 8. In DNA form, the CDR3 reads TGTGCCAGCAGCTTAATGGTAGCGGGGGGCCCTCAAGAGACCCAGTACTTC. Translation gives CASSLMVAGGPQETQYF. Variable domain in full (rest from reference TRBV7-8 and TRBJ2-5): GAGVSQSPRYKVAKRGQDVALRCDPISGHVSLFWYQQALGQGPEFLTYFQNEAQLDKSGLPSDRFFAERPEGSVSTLKIQRTQQEDSAVYLCASSLMVAGGPQETQYFGPGTRLLVL.

This sequence joins TRBV19 and TRBJ2-2; 9 nucleotides align to TRBD1. The V segment lost 2 bases and the J segment 6 bases; nucleotides outside the gene matches: 4. Per germline, CDR1 LNHDA and CDR2 SQIVND (reference sequence). The CDR3 loop spans 15 amino acids. The CDR3 protein is CASSIYRGQSGELFF. The CDR3, as DNA: TGTGCCAGTAGTATATACAGGGGGCAGTCCGGGGAGCTGTTTTTT.

This clonotype showed up just a few times. CDR3 bases: TGCGCCAGCAGCCAAGATCGCGGTTTTAGCACAGATACGCAGTATTTT. Protein product: CASSQDRGFSTDTQYF. This chain connects TRBV4-3 to TRBJ2-3, with D uncertain. Deletions cut 0 bases from V and 0 bases from J, with 10 bases between. The CDR3 totals 16 residues. In germline, CDR1 is LGHNA, CDR2 YSLEER.

This clonotype was found a few times. This rearrangement joins TRBV5-5 to TRBJ1-1, with TRBD1 matching over 7 bases. Germline CDR1 and CDR2: SGHKS and YYEKEE (reference sequence). V was clipped by 2 bases and J by 1 base; unmatched bases: 14. The CDR3 has 18 residues. The CDR3: CASSLGDRVVDGNTEAFF. CDR3 in DNA: TGTGCCAGCAGCTTAGGTGACAGGGTAGTTGATGGGAACACTGAAGCTTTCTTT.

The V call is TRBV29-1, the J call TRBJ2-1; 7 bases fit TRBD2. This CDR3 spans 16 amino acids. Losses at the gene ends were 8 bases for V and 3 bases for J; bases not matched to a gene: 16. The germline V gene has CDR1 SQVTM and CDR2 ANQGSEA. The DNA for the CDR3 is TGCAGCACATCACAGGACGGGGGAGGGGACTACAATGAGCAGTTCTTC. This gives the protein CSTSQDGGGDYNEQFF.

A few counts support this clonotype. The V gene is TRBV11-2, the J gene TRBJ2-1; 9 bases line up with TRBD1. This CDR3 has 19 residues. J was trimmed by 0 bases and V by 5 bases; bases with no gene match: 14. Germline CDR1 SGHAT, CDR2 FQNNGV. The CDR3 DNA reads TGTGCCAGCAGCCTAACCCCGGACAGGGGTATGCCCTCCTACAATGAGCAGTTCTTC. Protein product: CASSLTPDRGMPSYNEQFF.

This clonotype was observed at least ten times. This chain connects TRBV7-2 to TRBJ2-5; D may correspond to TRBD1 or TRBD2 (5 bases each). CDR1 is SGHTA, CDR2 FQGNSA, per germline. CDR3 size: 14 residues. Trimming left V 3 bases short and J 5 bases short, with 13 bases between. CDR3: CASSFTGTGETQYF. The DNA for the CDR3 is TGTGCCAGCAGCTTTACGGGGACGGGGGAGACCCAGTACTTC.

The CDR3 region is CASSIKAGYQPQHF. CDR3 nucleotide sequence: TGTGCCAGTAGTATAAAGGCAGGGTATCAGCCCCAGCATTTT. This chain joins TRBV19 and TRBJ1-5, with a tentative D call TRBD1 (5 bases). V lost 2 bases and J 5 bases, leaving 10 bases between the germline ends. The CDR3 has 14 residues. The V gene's germline CDR1 is LNHDA and CDR2 SQIVND (reference sequence).

This clonotype has a handful of counts. The rearrangement joins TRBV7-9 to TRBJ1-4, with a possible D match to TRBD1 (6 bases). Germline values: CDR1 SEHNR, CDR2 FQNEAQ (reference sequence). Between the trimmed V and J ends, which lost 1 base and 4 bases, there was a span of 13 bases. The CDR3 totals 16 residues. The CDR3 bases are TGTGCCAGCAGCTTAGACCAGGGGCGAGGTAATGAAAAACTGTTTTTT. Encoded protein: CASSLDQGRGNEKLFF.

At least ten counts were recorded for this clonotype. The chain carries TRBV12-3 or TRBV12-4 and TRBJ1-2, with D possibly being TRBD1 (5 bases). V lost 5 bases and J lost 7, with 14 bases in between. The CDR3 spans 13 residues. As DNA, the CDR3 is TGTGCCAGCAGTCCAATGCGGGGCATTGGCTACACCTTC. As protein: CASSPMRGIGYTF.

DNA of the CDR3: TGTGCCAGCAGTTTCTACCAGGGGAGTCAGCCCCAGCATTTT. Amino acids: CASSFYQGSQPQHF. J is TRBJ1-5 and V is TRBV27; TRBD1 is a possible D gene (6 bases). This CDR3 has 14 residues. The germline V gene encodes CDR1 MNHEY and CDR2 SMNVEV (reference sequence). V gave up 3 bases and J gave up 6 bases, with 12 bases separating them.

The chain joins TRBV6-6 to TRBJ2-5; no reliable D call. There are 13 residues in the CDR3. Germline-derived CDR1 and CDR2 are MNHNY and SVGAGI (reference sequence). V was shortened by 2 bases and J by 5 bases, with 9 bases between the two germline ends. CDR3 coding DNA: TGTGCCAGCAGTTACCGGACCGGGGAGACCCAGTACTTC. Encoded protein: CASSYRTGETQYF.

This clonotype turned up a few times. The V and J genes are TRBV27 and TRBJ1-1, with TRBD1 matching 9 bases. J lost 3 bases, V lost 3 bases, and 8 bases had no gene match. The CDR3 spans 16 residues. The germline V gene encodes CDR1 MNHEY and CDR2 SMNVEV (reference sequence). CDR3 nucleotide sequence: TGTGCCAGCAGTTTCGGAAGGACAGGGGTCGACACTGAAGCTTTCTTT. Its protein is CASSFGRTGVDTEAFF.

A single count supports this clonotype. This rearrangement joins TRBV29-1 to TRBJ2-5, with D perhaps TRBD1 (6 bases). The CDR3 is 14 amino acids. The V gene lost 4 bases and the J gene lost 5 bases, with 17 bases spanning the gap. Germline CDR1 and CDR2: SQVTM and ANQGSEA. The CDR3 nucleotides read TGCAGCGTTGTACCAGGGGAGAGAGAGGAGACCCAGTACTTC. As protein: CSVVPGEREETQYF. Supplemented by reference TRBV29-1 and TRBJ2-5, the full variable domain reads SAVISQKPSRDICQRGTSLTIQCQVDSQVTMMFWYRQQPGQSLTLIATANQGSEATYESGFVIDKFPISRPNLTFSTLTVSNMSPEDSSIYLCSVVPGEREETQYFGPGTRLLVL.

This clonotype was picked up one time. This rearrangement joins TRBV14 to TRBJ2-3; D is unresolved. The CDR3 totals 13 residues. Trimming took off 2 bases at V and 2 bases at J, with 5 bases between the two ends. Germline-derived CDR1 and CDR2 are SGHDN and FVKESK. The CDR3 region has the DNA TGTGCCAGCAGCCAACACATCACAGATACGCAGTATTTT. Protein product: CASSQHITDTQYF.

This clonotype was counted a few times. The V gene is TRBV24-1, the J gene TRBJ2-1; D is possibly TRBD2 (5 bases). Germline CDR1 KGHDR, CDR2 SFDVKD. V lost 5 bases to trimming and J lost 6 bases, with 10 bases between them. The CDR3 consists of 13 residues. The CDR3: CATSAPGTNEQFF. The CDR3 DNA follows: TGTGCCACCAGTGCCCCGGGAACCAATGAGCAGTTCTTC.

The genes are TRBV29-1 and TRBJ1-1, with 10 positions matching TRBD1. V was clipped by 0 bases and J by 6 bases; unmatched bases: 13. This CDR3 is 17 amino acids long. Germline V gene lookup returns CDR1 SQVTM and CDR2 ANQGSEA. As DNA, the CDR3 is TGCAGCGTTGAAGAGGCGGGACAGGGGTTTTTAGTCGCTGAAGCTTTCTTT. This codes for CSVEEAGQGFLVAEAFF.

V is TRBV4-1 and J is TRBJ2-1, with TRBD2 matching 11 bases. Germline loops: CDR1 MGHRA, CDR2 YSYEKL. Germline trimming cut 4 bases from V and 2 bases from J; bases unmatched to any gene: 4. The CDR3 loop spans 16 amino acids. This CDR3 is CASSRGTSGTYNEQFF. The CDR3 region has the DNA TGCGCCAGCAGCCGTGGGACTAGCGGTACCTACAATGAGCAGTTCTTC.

This clonotype was recorded at least ten times. This chain joins TRBV7-8 and TRBJ2-1; 9 nucleotides match TRBD2. Germline-derived CDR1 and CDR2 are SGHVS and FQNEAQ. CDR3 size: 15 residues. Trimming took 6 bases from V and 8 from J; bases not matched to a gene: 11. This CDR3 reads CASRTQAGGLYEQFF. The CDR3 DNA sequence: TGTGCCAGCAGGACTCAAGCGGGGGGTCTGTATGAGCAGTTCTTC. Full variable domain (missing parts from reference TRBV7-8 and TRBJ2-1): GAGVSQSPRYKVAKRGQDVALRCDPISGHVSLFWYQQALGQGPEFLTYFQNEAQLDKSGLPSDRFFAERPEGSVSTLKIQRTQQEDSAVYLCASRTQAGGLYEQFFGPGTRLTVL.

The rearrangement links TRBV18 to TRBJ1-2, with TRBD1 matching over 8 bases. The CDR3 is 15 residues long. Germline V lookup: CDR1 KGHSH, CDR2 LQKENI. V shed 0 bases, J shed 7 bases, and the junction held 7 bases outside the gene matches. CDR3 in amino acids: CASSPPVRGQSGYTF. Here the CDR3 DNA reads TGTGCCAGCTCACCACCGGTCAGGGGGCAAAGTGGCTACACCTTC.

This clonotype was found a few times. The chain recombines TRBV6-1 with TRBJ1-1; 7 bases are a match to TRBD1. J gave up 4 bases and V 7 bases, and 9 bases lay outside the gene matches. This CDR3 region has 14 residues. Germline assignment: CDR1 MNHNS and CDR2 SASEGT. In DNA form, the CDR3 reads TGTGCCAGCACTTTTGACAGGGACGGCACTGAAGCTTTCTTT. It codes for CASTFDRDGTEAFF.

The gene calls are TRBV11-2 and TRBJ2-5; possibly TRBD2 for D (6 bases). The germline V gene encodes CDR1 SGHAT and CDR2 FQNNGV. V was trimmed by 3 bases and J by 5 bases, leaving 16 bases between them. The CDR3 totals 15 residues. The CDR3 loop reads CASSFGGQLRETQYF. The CDR3 DNA is TGTGCCAGCAGCTTTGGAGGGCAGCTCCGGGAGACCCAGTACTTC.

There are a few counts of this clonotype. The J gene is TRBJ2-7, the V gene TRBV14; D is perhaps TRBD2 (6 bases). The CDR3 length is 14 residues. V lost 1 base and J 6 bases, leaving 13 bases between the germline ends. Per germline, CDR1 SGHDN and CDR2 FVKESK. CDR3 sequence reads: CASSQGGLRGEQYV. CDR3 sequence (DNA): TGTGCCAGCAGCCAAGGGGGACTGAGGGGCGAGCAGTACGTC.

With respect to this clonotype: An end of the junction differs from the germline gene, which may be a read error. The chain joins TRBV11-2 to TRBJ2-1; tentative D call: TRBD1 (6 bases). This CDR3 has 15 amino acids. Germline V gives CDR1 SGHAT, CDR2 FQNNGV. The CDR3 loop reads CAGSLVLGTKEVLLF. The CDR3 region has the DNA TGTGCCGGCAGCTTAGTCTTAGGGACAAAGGAGGTGTTACTCTTC.

This clonotype was picked up a small number of times. This chain links TRBV12-3 or TRBV12-4 with TRBJ1-5; D not certain. Trimming pared 1 base from V and 4 bases from J, leaving 11 bases between. There are 15 residues in the CDR3. The CDR3 DNA sequence: TGTGCCAGCAGTTTAGGGTCCGGACGGAATCAGCCCCAGCATTTT. Translated: CASSLGSGRNQPQHF.